These 25 T cell receptor beta chains came from one sample sequenced in a study of blood T cell repertoires in COVID-19. TCRdb's table, derived via immunoSEQ multiplex PCR, lists solely in-frame clones and lacks some. The table includes 360,000 or so clones, more than 75% detected once. Sequenced sample: PBMCs or T cells enriched from blood (not recorded which). All receptors come from a woman in her thirties who had recovered from COVID-19.

The rearrangement joins TRBV20-1 to TRBJ1-2, with 9 positions matching TRBD1. The CDR3 is 14 amino acids. The germline gives CDR1 DFQATT, CDR2 SNEGSKA (reference sequence). V lost 3 bases, J lost 8 bases, and 10 bases stayed unmatched. This CDR3 is CSASKPGQGNGYTF. The CDR3 DNA is TGCAGTGCTAGTAAACCGGGACAGGGAAACGGCTACACCTTC.

This clone was seen only a few times. The chain joins TRBV28 to TRBJ1-2, with D possibly matching TRBD1 (5 bases). V was shortened by 5 bases and J by 4 bases, with 11 bases between the two germline ends. Germline CDR1 reads MDHEN; CDR2 reads SYDVKM. The length of the CDR3 is 13 residues. The CDR3 DNA follows: TGTGCCAGCAGTCCCCCCGACAGCTATGGCTACACCTTC. Translating gives CASSPPDSYGYTF.

The genes are TRBV15 and TRBJ1-4; D uncertain. CDR3 size: 14 residues. CDR1 LNHNV and CDR2 YYDKDF come from the germline V gene (reference sequence). The V gene lost 0 bases and the J gene lost 4 bases, with 6 bases spanning the gap. The CDR3 nucleotides are TGTGCCACCAGCAGAGATCACAGTAATGAAAAACTGTTTTTT. Translation: CATSRDHSNEKLFF.

The J gene is TRBJ2-2, the V gene TRBV4-2; 11 bases are shared with TRBD2. Germline CDR1 and CDR2: LGHNA and YNFKEQ. V was pared by 3 bases and J by 6 bases, with 15 bases of the junction left unmatched. The CDR3 has 19 amino acids. CDR3 loop: CASSHYSGRAGDGAGELFF. The CDR3 DNA is TGTGCCAGCAGCCACTATAGCGGGAGGGCCGGGGATGGGGCCGGGGAGCTGTTTTTT.

The CDR3 nucleotides read TGTGCCAGCAGCTTTTCCGTCGGGGGGAAGGCTAATGAAAAACTGTTTTTT. Its protein product is CASSFSVGGKANEKLFF. The chain couples TRBV11-2 to TRBJ1-4; TRBD1 might be the D (5 bases). V was cut by 3 bases and J by 3 bases, with 17 bases left in between. Germline V lookup: CDR1 SGHAT, CDR2 FQNNGV. This CDR3 region has 17 residues. The entire variable domain, with the rest obtained from reference TRBV11-2 and TRBJ1-4, is as follows: EAGVAQSPRYKIIEKRQSVAFWCNPISGHATLYWYQQILGQGPKLLIQFQNNGVVDDSQLPKDRFSAERLKGVDSTLKIQPAKLEDSAVYLCASSFSVGGKANEKLFFGSGTQLSVL.

The chain employs TRBV10-2 and TRBJ2-5; D may be TRBD2 (6 bases). The CDR3 totals 12 residues. From germline, CDR1 is WSHSY and CDR2 SAAADI. V lost 4 bases and J lost 4, with 7 bases in between. Here the CDR3 reads CASSAAGETQYF. In DNA, the CDR3 is TGCGCCAGCAGTGCAGCGGGAGAGACCCAGTACTTC.

J is TRBJ2-2 and V is TRBV19; D is undetermined. V was cut by 7 bases and J by 0 bases, with 9 bases left in between. This CDR3 contains 14 residues. The germline gives CDR1 LNHDA, CDR2 SQIVND (reference sequence). The chain's CDR3 is CASNPRTNTGELFF. DNA for the CDR3: TGTGCCAGTAACCCGAGGACGAACACCGGGGAGCTGTTTTTT.

This rearrangement joins TRBV28 to TRBJ1-6, with 7 bases fitting TRBD1. The CDR3 is 14 residues long. The V and J ends lost 8 bases and 6 bases, in that order; junction bases with no gene match: 7. Germline V CDR1 and CDR2: MDHEN, SYDVKM. The CDR3 DNA is TGTGCCAGCCTCGGGACAGTCTCTAATTCACCCCTCCACTTT. Translation gives CASLGTVSNSPLHF. Full variable domain (missing parts from reference TRBV28 and TRBJ1-6): DVKVTQSSRYLVKRTGEKVFLECVQDMDHENMFWYRQDPGLGLRLIYFSYDVKMKEKGDIPEGYSVSREKKERFSLILESASTNQTSMYLCASLGTVSNSPLHFGNGTRLTVT.

This chain joins TRBV2 and TRBJ2-7, with D maybe TRBD2 (8 bases). This CDR3 region has 20 residues. Per the germline V gene, CDR1 is SNHLY and CDR2 is FYNNEI. The V end was cut by 5 bases, the J end by 4 bases, with 33 bases between. The CDR3 spells CASSLSGTWGQREGAYEQYF. The CDR3 DNA reads as TGTGCCAGCAGTCTAAGTGGTACCTGGGGACAACGGGAGGGGGCTTACGAGCAGTACTTC. Supplemented by reference TRBV2 and TRBJ2-7, the full variable domain reads EPEVTQTPSHQVTQMGQEVILRCVPISNHLYFYWYRQILGQKVEFLVSFYNNEISEKSEIFDDQFSVERPDGSNFTLKIRSTKLEDSAMYFCASSLSGTWGQREGAYEQYFGPGTRLTVT.

The rearrangement joins TRBV4-1 to TRBJ1-5; D uncertain. Trimming pared 7 bases from V and 4 bases from J, leaving 17 bases between. CDR1 is MGHRA, CDR2 YSYEKL, per germline. The CDR3 loop spans 15 amino acids. Written as DNA, the CDR3 is TGCGCCAGCACCCACGAGATGTCGATGAATCAGCCCCAGCATTTT. Residues: CASTHEMSMNQPQHF.

The gene calls are TRBV11-2 and TRBJ1-4, with D perhaps TRBD1 (5 bases). V was clipped by 8 bases and J by 4 bases, with 8 bases between them. The CDR3 contains 12 residues. Germline CDR1 is SGHAT and CDR2 is FQNNGV. As DNA, the CDR3 is TGTGCCAGCTCAGGGATTAATGAAAAACTGTTTTTT. It is translated as CASSGINEKLFF. Supplemented by reference TRBV11-2 and TRBJ1-4, the full variable domain reads EAGVAQSPRYKIIEKRQSVAFWCNPISGHATLYWYQQILGQGPKLLIQFQNNGVVDDSQLPKDRFSAERLKGVDSTLKIQPAKLEDSAVYLCASSGINEKLFFGSGTQLSVL.

The chain employs TRBV5-8 and TRBJ1-5, with D unclear. The length of the CDR3 is 19 residues. Germline CDR1 and CDR2: SGHTS and YDEGEE. V dropped 1 base and J dropped 0 bases, with 20 bases sitting between them. In nucleotides, the CDR3 is TGTGCCAGCAGCTTGTACCATGACCTAGCCCCTTCTAGCAATCAGCCCCAGCATTTT. It encodes CASSLYHDLAPSSNQPQHF.

The V gene is TRBV27, the J gene TRBJ2-7; 13 positions agree with TRBD2. Germline V CDR1 and CDR2: MNHEY, SMNVEV (reference sequence). The CDR3 length is 14 residues. V shed 5 bases and J 6 bases; nucleotides not matched to a gene: 4. CDR3 in amino acids: CASSPGTSGTEQYF. The CDR3 nucleotides are TGTGCCAGCAGTCCCGGGACTAGCGGGACCGAGCAGTACTTC.

The gene calls are TRBV5-8 and TRBJ1-1, with 9 positions matching TRBD1. Germline-derived CDR1 and CDR2 are SGHTS and YDEGEE. With 4 bases clipped from V and 12 bases from J, the junction kept 7 bases outside the gene matches. The CDR3 length is 12 residues. CDR3 loop: CASSTGQGKTFF. CDR3 coding DNA: TGTGCCAGCAGCACGGGACAGGGTAAAACTTTCTTT.

This chain connects TRBV6-5 to TRBJ1-4; 9 bases map to TRBD1. Looked up from germline, CDR1 is MNHEY and CDR2 is SVGAGI. Trimming at V came to 6 bases and at J to 8 bases, leaving 7 bases not matched to a gene. The CDR3 sequence is 14 residues long. The CDR3 loop is CASRTGTGREKLFF. The DNA of the CDR3 is TGTGCCAGCAGAACCGGGACAGGGCGAGAAAAACTGTTTTTT.

The chain recombines TRBV19 with TRBJ1-3; D unresolved. The CDR3 is 14 residues long. Trimming removed 5 bases at V and 0 bases at J, with 8 bases between. The germline CDR1 and CDR2 sequences are LNHDA and SQIVND (reference sequence). The CDR3 loop reads CASSPASSGNTIYF. CDR3 DNA sequence: TGTGCCAGTAGTCCGGCTAGCTCTGGAAACACCATATATTTT.

This clone was found once. CDR3 sequence: CASSLIRADTQYF. For the CDR3, the DNA is TGTGCCAGCAGCTTAATTAGAGCAGATACGCAGTATTTT. This chain connects TRBV7-8 to TRBJ2-3; D uncertain. Looked up from germline, CDR1 is SGHVS and CDR2 is FQNEAQ. Trimming removed 2 bases at V and 4 bases at J, with 7 bases between. CDR3 length: 13 amino acids.

The chain uses TRBV7-8 and TRBJ2-7; 9 nucleotides match TRBD1. Trimming at V came to 5 bases and at J to 4 bases, leaving 12 bases not matched to a gene. Germline CDR1 is SGHVS and CDR2 is FQNEAQ. The length of the CDR3 is 16 residues. As DNA, the CDR3 is TGTGCCAGCAGCCCGCGGGACAGGGTTGGTTGGTACGAGCAGTACTTC. Translation gives CASSPRDRVGWYEQYF.

The chain links TRBV10-3 to TRBJ1-2, with 7 bases fitting TRBD1. Germline assignment: CDR1 ENHRY and CDR2 SYGVKD. Losses at the gene ends were 4 bases for V and 8 bases for J; bases not matched to a gene: 7. There are 13 residues in the CDR3. The DNA of the CDR3 is TGTGCCATCAGTGCCGGGACAGCCCCCGGCTACACCTTC. Its protein product is CAISAGTAPGYTF.

The gene calls are TRBV5-1 and TRBJ2-3; the D is unclear. The CDR3 is 12 residues long. Trimming left V 1 base short and J 3 bases short, with 3 bases between. Looked up from germline, CDR1 is SGHRS and CDR2 is YFSETQ. CDR3 in amino acids: CASSLITDTQYF. The CDR3 region has the DNA TGCGCCAGCAGCTTGATAACAGATACGCAGTATTTT.

This clone was seen more than once but under ten times. The gene calls are TRBV11-2 and TRBJ2-3, with TRBD2 matching over 9 bases. The CDR3 sequence is 16 residues long. V dropped 0 bases and J dropped 3; count of bases not matched to a gene: 4. The V gene's germline CDR1 is SGHAT and CDR2 FQNNGV. In DNA form, the CDR3 reads TGTGCCAGCAGCTTAGATTGGCTAGCGGGGACAGATACGCAGTATTTT. As protein: CASSLDWLAGTDTQYF.

This clone has more than one count but fewer than ten. The chain couples TRBV27 to TRBJ2-7; TRBD1 agrees at 8 bases. This CDR3 has 15 amino acids. Germline V CDR1 and CDR2: MNHEY, SMNVEV (reference sequence). After removal of 2 bases from V and 5 bases from J, the junction contained 8 bases not matched to a gene. The CDR3 nucleotides are TGTGCCAGCAGTTTACGACAGGGGTCTTTCCACGAGCAGTACTTC. Protein product: CASSLRQGSFHEQYF.

The V gene is TRBV5-8, the J gene TRBJ1-5; D is unresolved. The germline V gene encodes CDR1 SGHTS and CDR2 YDEGEE. V was clipped by 5 bases and J by 4 bases, with 19 bases between them. CDR3 length: 16 residues. DNA for the CDR3: TGTGCCAGCAGAACCCCCTCGGACGGGATTAATCAGCCCCAGCATTTT. It codes for CASRTPSDGINQPQHF.

The chain has TRBV28 and TRBJ2-2, with TRBD2 matching 7 bases. CDR1 is MDHEN, CDR2 SYDVKM, per germline. With V trimmed by 4 bases and J by 3 bases, 5 bases remained unmatched. The CDR3 totals 15 residues. CDR3 sequence reads: CASSSGTIHTGELFF. The CDR3 DNA follows: TGTGCCAGCAGTTCCGGGACTATCCACACCGGGGAGCTGTTTTTT. Filled out from reference TRBV28 and TRBJ2-2, the complete variable domain reads DVKVTQSSRYLVKRTGEKVFLECVQDMDHENMFWYRQDPGLGLRLIYFSYDVKMKEKGDIPEGYSVSREKKERFSLILESASTNQTSMYLCASSSGTIHTGELFFGEGSRLTVL.

This rearrangement joins TRBV9 to TRBJ2-5, with a possible D match to TRBD1 (5 bases). V gave up 3 bases and J gave up 5 bases, with 20 bases separating them. Germline loops: CDR1 SGDLS, CDR2 YYNGEE. This CDR3 contains 16 residues. As DNA, the CDR3 is TGTGCCAGCAGCGAGGGGTCGGGTAATCTAGAGGAGACCCAGTACTTC. This gives the protein CASSEGSGNLEETQYF.